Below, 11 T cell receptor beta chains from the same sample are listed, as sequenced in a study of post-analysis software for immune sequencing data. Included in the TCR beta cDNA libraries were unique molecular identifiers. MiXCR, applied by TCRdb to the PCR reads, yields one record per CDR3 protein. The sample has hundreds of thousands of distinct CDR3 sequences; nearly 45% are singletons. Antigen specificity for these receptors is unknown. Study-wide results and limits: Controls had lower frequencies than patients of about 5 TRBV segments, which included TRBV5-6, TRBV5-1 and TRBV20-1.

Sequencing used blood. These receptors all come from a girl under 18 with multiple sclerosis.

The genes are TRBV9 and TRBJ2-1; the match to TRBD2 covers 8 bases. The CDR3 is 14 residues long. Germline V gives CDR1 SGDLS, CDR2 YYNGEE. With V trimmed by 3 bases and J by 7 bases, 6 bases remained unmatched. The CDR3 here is CASSAEPSGNEQFF. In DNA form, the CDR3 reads TGTGCCAGCAGCGCAGAGCCTAGCGGGAATGAGCAGTTCTTC.

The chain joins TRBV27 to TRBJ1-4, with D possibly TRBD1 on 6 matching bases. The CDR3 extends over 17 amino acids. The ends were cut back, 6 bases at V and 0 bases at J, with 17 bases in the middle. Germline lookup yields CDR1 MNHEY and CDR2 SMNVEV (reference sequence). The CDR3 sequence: CASSSGEMEATNEKLFF. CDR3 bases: TGTGCCAGCAGCTCAGGGGAAATGGAAGCAACTAATGAAAAACTGTTTTTT.

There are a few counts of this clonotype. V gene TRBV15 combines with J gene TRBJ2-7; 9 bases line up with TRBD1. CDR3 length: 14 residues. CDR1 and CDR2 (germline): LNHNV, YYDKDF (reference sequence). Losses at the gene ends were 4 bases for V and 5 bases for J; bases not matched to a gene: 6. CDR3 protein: CATSIDRGSHEQYF. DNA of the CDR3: TGTGCCACCAGCATTGACAGGGGGTCCCACGAGCAGTACTTC. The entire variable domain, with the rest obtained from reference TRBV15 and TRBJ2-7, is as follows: DAMVIQNPRYQVTQFGKPVTLSCSQTLNHNVMYWYQQKSSQAPKLLFHYYDKDFNNEADTPDNFQSRRPNTSFCFLDIRSPGLGDTAMYLCATSIDRGSHEQYFGPGTRLTVT.

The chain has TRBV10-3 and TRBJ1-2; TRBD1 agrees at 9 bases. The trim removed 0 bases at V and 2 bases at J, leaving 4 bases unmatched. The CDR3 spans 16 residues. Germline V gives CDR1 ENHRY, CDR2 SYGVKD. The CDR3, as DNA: TGTGCCATCAGTGAGTCTGGACAGGGGCGCAACTATGGCTACACCTTC. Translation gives CAISESGQGRNYGYTF.

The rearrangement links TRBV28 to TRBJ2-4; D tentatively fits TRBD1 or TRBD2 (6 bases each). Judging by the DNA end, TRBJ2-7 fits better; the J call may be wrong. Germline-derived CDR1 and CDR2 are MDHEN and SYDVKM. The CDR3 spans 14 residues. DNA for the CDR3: TGTGCCAGCAGCCGCTGGCCGGGGGCTTACGAGCAGTACTTC. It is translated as CASSRWPGAYEQYF.

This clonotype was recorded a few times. The CDR3 region has the DNA TGCGCCACCCAACAGGGGACAGGGGGTGACAATGAGCAGTTCTTC. Its translation: CATQQGTGGDNEQFF. This chain joins TRBV5-1 and TRBJ2-1; TRBD1 aligns across 11 bases. V was pared by 9 bases and J by 5 bases, with 10 bases of the junction left unmatched. The CDR3 contains 15 residues. Germline values: CDR1 SGHRS, CDR2 YFSETQ.

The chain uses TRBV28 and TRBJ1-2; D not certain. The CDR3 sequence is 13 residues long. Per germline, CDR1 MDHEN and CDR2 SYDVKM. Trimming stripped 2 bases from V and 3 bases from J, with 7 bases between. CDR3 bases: TGTGCCAGCAGTTTAACGGCCGACTATGGCTACACCTTC. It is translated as CASSLTADYGYTF.

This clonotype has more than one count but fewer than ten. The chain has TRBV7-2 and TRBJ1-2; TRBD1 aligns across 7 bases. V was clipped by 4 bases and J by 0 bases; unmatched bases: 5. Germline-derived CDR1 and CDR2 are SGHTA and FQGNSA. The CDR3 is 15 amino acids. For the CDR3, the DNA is TGTGCCAGCAGCTACGGGACAGCCGCTAACTATGGCTACACCTTC. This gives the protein CASSYGTAANYGYTF.

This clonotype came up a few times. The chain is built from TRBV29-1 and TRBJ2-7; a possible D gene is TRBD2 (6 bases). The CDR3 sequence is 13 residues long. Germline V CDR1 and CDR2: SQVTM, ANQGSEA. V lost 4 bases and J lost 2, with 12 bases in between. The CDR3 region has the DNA TGCAGCGTTGTAACACGGGGGACCTACGAGCAGTACTTC. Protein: CSVVTRGTYEQYF.

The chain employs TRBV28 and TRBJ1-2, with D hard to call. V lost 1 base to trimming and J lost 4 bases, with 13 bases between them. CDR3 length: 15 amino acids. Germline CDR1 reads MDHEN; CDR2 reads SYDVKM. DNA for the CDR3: TGTGCCAGCAGTTTATCGATGACCGACACCTATGGCTACACCTTC. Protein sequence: CASSLSMTDTYGYTF.

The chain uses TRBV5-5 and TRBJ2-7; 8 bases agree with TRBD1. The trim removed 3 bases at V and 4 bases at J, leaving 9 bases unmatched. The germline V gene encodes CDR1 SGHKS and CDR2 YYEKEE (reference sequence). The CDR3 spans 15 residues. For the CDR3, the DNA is TGTGCCAGCAGCTATAGGGGACAGGAAGGTTACGAGCAGTACTTC. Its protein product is CASSYRGQEGYEQYF.